Below, one TCR beta chain is given with its context. This entry belongs to a study of blood T cell repertoires in COVID-19. On the study more broadly: COVID-19 samples collected from the United States, Italy and Spain covered acute and convalescent phases.

V dropped 0 bases and J dropped 6 bases, with 11 bases sitting between them. The germline gives CDR1 MNHNS, CDR2 SASEGT. CDR3 length: 15 amino acids. Generated by immunoSEQ multiplex PCR, the TCRdb table keeps only in-frame clones and is missing some. The top ten clones hold around 0.72% of a sample with about 220,000 clones, about 85% of them seen once. The chain links TRBV6-1 to TRBJ2-2; maybe TRBD2 (6 bases). This TCR derives from a man aged 35-49 years with acute or convalescent COVID-19. The sample consisted of peripheral blood. CDR3 residues: CASSEASAGPGELFF. Written as DNA, the CDR3 is TGTGCCAGCAGTGAAGCAAGCGCGGGGCCCGGGGAGCTGTTTTTT.